This T cell receptor (beta chain) was obtained from a study of glioma-infiltrating T cells after dendritic cell vaccination. Regarding the study as a whole: Higher TCR clonality did not directly relate to longer survival.

Up to about 2 ug genomic DNA was used for TCRB CDR3 amplification. The PCR used 60 V beta and 13 J beta primers. Produced via immunoSEQ multiplex PCR; TCRdb's table is partial and in-frame only. Among approximately 100,000 clones listed, roughly 76% were seen once. V was clipped by 0 bases and J by 6 bases, with 9 bases between them. Germline V gene sequence: CDR1 MNHEY, CDR2 SVGAGI. The CDR3 consists of 13 residues. This clone was picked up one time. Its cognate antigen is unknown. Specimen: blood, collected before dendritic cell vaccination. This TCR derives from a human donor with glioblastoma. The chain is built from TRBV6-5 and TRBJ2-7; D uncertain. CDR3 in DNA: TGTGCCAGCAGTTACTCGAGGCAAGGCGAGCAGTACTTC. The encoded protein is CASSYSRQGEQYF.